The 22 T cell receptor beta chains below all came from one sample that was sequenced in a study of response to subunit inactivated influenza vaccine (dated by TCRdb to the late 2010s). The method behind the library was RT-PCR. The run used an Illumina HiSeq 2500. TCRdb reprocessing: public reads trimmed at Q25 with fastp, clones called with MiXCR, in-frame beta chains kept. Duplicate CDR3 protein sequences are folded into a single record with the most common DNA and genes. For this sample the table gives roughly 570,000 distinct CDR3 sequences, of which roughly 13% were detected only once. Around 13% of the sample is in the top ten clones. Reading the label with the study, this specimen's time point is: 45 to 55 days after influenza vaccine administration. Sequenced here: PBMCs from blood, sampled about 40 days after vaccination. The origin of the receptors is a man aged 50-59 years who received an inactivated influenza vaccine. Donor details come from another sample of the same person, matched by shared clones.

This clonotype was observed a handful of times. V usage is TRBV6-2 or TRBV6-3 and J usage is TRBJ1-6; TRBD1 matches at 8 bases. This CDR3 spans 15 amino acids. The J segment lost 7 bases and the V segment lost 6 bases, leaving 8 bases of the junction unmatched. Germline V gene data show CDR1 as MNHEY and CDR2 as SVGEGT. CDR3 amino acids: CASRKTGTGNSPLHF. Written as DNA, the CDR3 is TGTGCCAGCAGAAAAACCGGGACAGGCAATTCACCCCTCCACTTT.

This rearrangement joins TRBV7-9 to TRBJ2-1; 14 bases match TRBD2. From germline, CDR1 is SEHNR and CDR2 FQNEAQ (reference sequence). V lost 5 bases, J lost 12 bases, and 9 bases stayed unmatched. The CDR3 contains 15 residues. The CDR3 coding sequence is TGTGCCAGCAGCGCAACGACTAGCGGGAGGGCCGGGCAGTTCTTC. This encodes CASSATTSGRAGQFF.

This sequence joins TRBV25-1 and TRBJ2-2; D is unresolved. Germline lookup yields CDR1 MGHDK and CDR2 SYGVNS. The CDR3 has 16 residues. V was shortened by 1 base and J by 4 bases, with 13 bases between the two germline ends. The CDR3 sequence: CASSESKGMGTGELFF. In DNA form, the CDR3 reads TGTGCCAGCAGTGAATCGAAGGGTATGGGCACCGGGGAGCTGTTTTTT.

In this sample, this clonotype turned up a few times. The rearrangement joins TRBV4-2 to TRBJ2-7; maybe TRBD2 (6 bases). The CDR3 length is 13 residues. The V end was cut by 1 base, the J end by 6 bases, with 10 bases between. In germline, CDR1 is LGHNA, CDR2 YNFKEQ. CDR3 bases: TGTGCCAGCAGCCAAGCGGGAGAATCCGAGCAGTACTTC. Amino acid sequence: CASSQAGESEQYF.

CDR3 in amino acids: CASRTGSNEKLFF. CDR3 nucleotide sequence: TGTGCCAGCAGAACGGGGTCTAATGAAAAACTGTTTTTT. The chain joins TRBV5-6 to TRBJ1-4, with D uncertain. This CDR3 is 13 amino acids long. The ends were cut back, 5 bases at V and 3 bases at J, with 8 bases in the middle. CDR1 is SGHDT, CDR2 YYEEEE, per germline.

This clonotype was seen repeatedly, ten times or more. The chain joins TRBV4-3 to TRBJ2-7; D may correspond to TRBD1 or TRBD2 (5 bases each). Trimming took 2 bases from V and 3 from J, leaving 17 bases between them. CDR1 is LGHNA, CDR2 YSLEER, per germline. The CDR3 spans 16 residues. The CDR3 DNA follows: TGCGCCAGCAGCCAAAAATTCACAGGTGGAGGCTACGAGCAGTACTTC. Protein: CASSQKFTGGGYEQYF.

In its sample, this clonotype was seen a few times. The rearrangement joins TRBV19 to TRBJ2-5, with 9 bases aligning to TRBD1. The CDR3 extends over 15 amino acids. Germline CDR1 and CDR2: LNHDA and SQIVND (reference sequence). Unmatched junction bases numbered 8, after V lost 4 bases and J lost 5 bases. The CDR3 sequence: CASSSSGQGRETQYF. The DNA of the CDR3 is TGTGCCAGTAGTAGCTCGGGACAGGGCCGGGAGACCCAGTACTTC.

This clonotype was counted many times. The J gene is TRBJ2-7, the V gene TRBV12-3 or TRBV12-4; maybe TRBD1 (5 bases). The CDR3 loop spans 12 amino acids. V lost 5 bases to trimming and J lost 2 bases, with 7 bases between them. CDR3 sequence reads: CASSQGAYEQYF. In DNA form, the CDR3 reads TGTGCCAGCAGTCAGGGTGCCTACGAGCAGTACTTC.

This clonotype was picked up a small number of times. The chain links TRBV29-1 to TRBJ2-1; 11 positions match TRBD2. The junction had 7 bases not matched to a gene; V was cut back by 6 bases and J by 3 bases. Germline V gene sequence: CDR1 SQVTM, CDR2 ANQGSEA. This CDR3 is 15 amino acids long. As DNA, the CDR3 is TGCAGCGTGGGGGGAACTAGCGGGAGCTACAATGAGCAGTTCTTC. Translated, it gives CSVGGTSGSYNEQFF.

This clonotype was seen more than once but under ten times. The V call is TRBV7-2, the J call TRBJ2-1, with 13 bases fitting TRBD2. CDR1 and CDR2 from the germline V gene are SGHTA and FQGNSA. V gave up 5 bases and J gave up 10 bases; unmatched junction bases: 8. The CDR3 is made up of 15 amino acids. CDR3 in DNA: TGTGCCAGCAGCCCCACTAGCGGGAGGGCCCGGGAGCAGTTCTTC. This codes for CASSPTSGRAREQFF.

There are many counts of this clonotype. The V and J genes are TRBV5-1 and TRBJ2-1, with unresolved D. Germline V gene data show CDR1 as SGHRS and CDR2 as YFSETQ. V was shortened by 3 bases and J by 1 base, with 5 bases between the two germline ends. The CDR3 has 13 amino acids. The DNA for the CDR3 is TGCGCCAGCAGCTATGGATCCTACAATGAGCAGTTCTTC. Translation gives CASSYGSYNEQFF.

This clonotype appeared a few times. The CDR3 protein is CASSERPAGVGQYF. The CDR3 coding sequence is TGTGCCAGCAGTGAGCGTCCAGCGGGAGTAGGGCAGTACTTC. V and J are TRBV27 and TRBJ2-7; 8 bases line up with TRBD2. CDR1 and CDR2 from the germline V gene are MNHEY and SMNVEV (reference sequence). The CDR3 extends over 14 amino acids. Germline trimming cut 5 bases from V and 9 bases from J; bases unmatched to any gene: 12.

This clonotype was found a few times. J is TRBJ1-3 and V is TRBV12-3 or TRBV12-4, with a possible D match to TRBD1 (6 bases). V lost 4 bases, J lost 0 bases, and 7 bases lay in between. The CDR3 runs 14 residues. The chain's CDR3 is CASSWDISGNTIYF. The CDR3 nucleotides are TGTGCCAGCAGTTGGGACATCTCTGGAAACACCATATATTTT.

This chain uses TRBV7-3 with TRBJ2-2; 7 nucleotides match TRBD2. The CDR3 totals 14 residues. From germline, CDR1 is SGHTA and CDR2 FQGTGA. The V gene end was trimmed by 4 bases and the J gene end by 6 bases; junction bases not matched to a gene: 5. CDR3 amino acids: CASSSGLPPGELFF. The CDR3 coding sequence is TGTGCCAGCAGCTCGGGACTACCACCCGGGGAGCTGTTTTTT.

This clonotype was counted between two and nine times. This rearrangement joins TRBV2 to TRBJ1-6, with D possibly being TRBD1 (6 bases). The CDR3 length is 16 residues. Trimming shortened V by 6 bases and J by 0 bases, and 12 bases separated the two germline ends. Germline V gene lookup returns CDR1 SNHLY and CDR2 FYNNEI. The CDR3 here is CASSAQGISYNSPLHF. The CDR3 DNA reads as TGTGCCAGCAGCGCTCAGGGGATCTCCTATAATTCACCCCTCCACTTT.

At least ten counts were recorded for this clonotype. The rearrangement links TRBV7-9 to TRBJ2-3; 8 bases match TRBD2. Germline V gives CDR1 SEHNR, CDR2 FQNEAQ (reference sequence). V was clipped by 7 bases and J by 0 bases; unmatched bases: 9. CDR3 length: 16 amino acids. The CDR3 spells CASTPGPSGSTDTQYF. The DNA of the CDR3 is TGTGCCAGCACCCCAGGCCCTAGCGGGAGCACAGATACGCAGTATTTT.

This clonotype has a handful of counts. V and J are TRBV7-9 and TRBJ1-5, with D uncertain. V dropped 3 bases and J dropped 2 bases, with 8 bases sitting between them. This CDR3 comprises 14 residues. Per germline, CDR1 SEHNR and CDR2 FQNEAQ (reference sequence). The CDR3 spells CASSFGSGNQPQHF. The CDR3 region has the DNA TGTGCCAGCAGCTTTGGGTCCGGCAATCAGCCCCAGCATTTT. The full variable domain, rest sourced from reference TRBV7-9 and TRBJ1-5, is DTGVSQNPRHKITKRGQNVTFRCDPISEHNRLYWYRQTLGQGPEFLTYFQNEAQLEKSRLLSDRFSAERPKGSFSTLEIQRTEQGDSAMYLCASSFGSGNQPQHFGDGTRLSIL.

This clonotype was seen a handful of times. The chain carries TRBV4-2 and TRBJ1-1; D is unclear. CDR1 LGHNA and CDR2 YNFKEQ come from the germline V gene. CDR3 size: 14 residues. Deletions cut 0 bases from V and 11 bases from J, with 16 bases between. The CDR3 DNA sequence: TGTGCCAGCAGCCAAGAATACGGGCCCGGTGAGGCTTTCTTT. This sequence encodes CASSQEYGPGEAFF.

This clonotype was observed many times. The chain has TRBV7-9 and TRBJ2-3, with 8 bases aligning to TRBD2. Germline V gene lookup returns CDR1 SEHNR and CDR2 FQNEAQ (reference sequence). The V and J ends lost 3 bases and 1 base, in that order; junction bases with no gene match: 3. The CDR3 has 15 amino acids. CDR3 loop: CASSFAGGRTDTQYF. The CDR3 bases are TGTGCCAGCAGCTTCGCGGGAGGACGCACAGATACGCAGTATTTT.

This chain links TRBV5-5 with TRBJ2-1, with 9 bases matching TRBD1. V lost 4 bases, J lost 2 bases, and 7 bases stayed unmatched. The CDR3 runs 16 residues. CDR1 SGHKS and CDR2 YYEKEE come from the germline V gene (reference sequence). CDR3 residues: CASSTGQGRAYNEQFF. In DNA, the CDR3 is TGTGCCAGCAGCACGGGACAGGGAAGGGCCTACAATGAGCAGTTCTTC.

The chain couples TRBV6-2 or TRBV6-3 to TRBJ2-4; the D is unclear. This CDR3 spans 16 amino acids. Germline-derived CDR1 and CDR2 are MNHEY and SVGEGT. Trimming pared 2 bases from V and 6 bases from J, leaving 17 bases between. CDR3 sequence reads: CASSYQRARTANIQYF. The CDR3 DNA follows: TGTGCCAGCAGTTACCAACGCGCCCGGACGGCAAACATTCAGTACTTC.

The CDR3 protein is CSASNAYKQETQYF. The DNA for the CDR3 is TGCAGTGCTAGCAATGCCTACAAGCAAGAGACCCAGTACTTC. The gene calls are TRBV20-1 and TRBJ2-5; D not certain. The CDR3 is made up of 14 amino acids. The V and J ends lost 3 bases and 2 bases respectively, with 13 bases between them. Germline loops: CDR1 DFQATT, CDR2 SNEGSKA (reference sequence).